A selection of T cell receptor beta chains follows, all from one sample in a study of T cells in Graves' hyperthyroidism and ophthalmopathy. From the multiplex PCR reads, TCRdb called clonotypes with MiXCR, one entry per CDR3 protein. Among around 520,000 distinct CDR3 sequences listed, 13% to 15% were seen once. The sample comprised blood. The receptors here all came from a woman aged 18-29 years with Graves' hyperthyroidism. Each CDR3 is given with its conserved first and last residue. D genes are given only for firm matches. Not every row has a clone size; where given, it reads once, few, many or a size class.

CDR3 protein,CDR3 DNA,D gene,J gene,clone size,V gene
CASRSTGDSNQPQHF,TGTGCCAGCAGATCGACAGGCGATAGCAATCAGCCCCAGCATTTT,-,TRBJ1-5,many,TRBV6-1
CASSVGMLTYEQYF,TGTGCCAGCAGCGTAGGAATGTTAACCTACGAGCAGTACTTC,-,TRBJ2-7,many,TRBV12-3/TRBV12-4
CASSQGQGLVTEAFF,TGTGCCAGCTCTCAGGGACAGGGCTTGGTCACTGAAGCTTTCTTT,TRBD1,TRBJ1-1,many,TRBV18
CASSLAGQTSAGGEVDEQFF,TGTGCCAGCAGTTTGGCGGGACAGACCAGCGCGGGAGGGGAGGTCGATGAGCAGTTCTTC,TRBD2,TRBJ2-1,-,TRBV12-3/TRBV12-4
CSVGRTGADYGYTF,TGCAGCGTTGGAAGGACAGGGGCGGACTATGGCTACACCTTC,TRBD1,TRBJ1-2,many,TRBV29-1
CASSLISGANVLTF,TGTGCCAGCAGCTTAATATCTGGGGCCAACGTCCTGACTTTC,-,TRBJ2-6,many,TRBV13
CSALTQMNTEAFF,TGCAGCGCCCTGACACAAATGAACACTGAAGCTTTCTTT,-,TRBJ1-1,few,TRBV29-1
CASSPRGVGNQPQHF,TGTGCCAGCAGCCCAAGGGGGGTCGGCAATCAGCCCCAGCATTTT,-,TRBJ1-5,many,TRBV6-1
CASRPGTAGREVEAFF,TGTGCCAGCAGACCCGGGACAGCGGGGCGTGAGGTTGAAGCTTTCTTT,TRBD1,TRBJ1-1,-,TRBV6-1
CASSRDRGPETF,TGTGCCAGCAGCCGAGACAGGGGGCCGGAGACCTTC,TRBD1,TRBJ1-2,-,TRBV27
CASSPPHYGYTF,TGTGCCAGCAGTCCCCCCCACTATGGCTACACCTTC,-,TRBJ1-2,many,TRBV28
CSGGQVGEAFF,TGCAGCGGTGGACAGGTCGGTGAAGCTTTCTTT,TRBD1,TRBJ1-1,many,TRBV29-1